What follows are 5 T cell receptor beta chains derived from one specimen sequenced in a study of tumor and adjacent non-tumor tissue in lung cancer. No cell sorting was done before RNA was extracted from the tissue. The library came from three nested PCR rounds adapted from ARM-PCR protocols. MiXCR, run by TCRdb on the multiplex PCR reads, gives a single entry per CDR3 protein. Of approximately 76,000 distinct CDR3 sequences listed, under 70% are singletons. Sequenced: lung tumor tissue. These receptors were collected from a woman aged 70-85 years with non-small cell lung cancer.

Turning to this clonotype: A junction end diverges from the germline sequence, so it may reflect a read error. J is TRBJ1-4 and V is TRBV6-1; D call uncertain. The CDR3 spans 17 residues. Looked up from germline, CDR1 is MNHNS and CDR2 is SASEGT. CDR3 sequence (DNA): TGTGGCAGCAGTGTAATGGGCGGAGCTTCAACTAATGAAAAACTGTTTTTT. It translates to CGSSVMGGASTNEKLFF.

V usage is TRBV29-1 and J usage is TRBJ1-2; 9 nucleotides align to TRBD1. The CDR3 length is 12 residues. CDR1 and CDR2 from the germline V gene are SQVTM and ANQGSEA. The CDR3 protein is CSARGQGNGYTF. The DNA for the CDR3 is TGCAGTGCCCGGGGACAGGGCAATGGCTACACCTTC.

Concerning this clonotype: A much larger clone lies a single base off, so this may be a read error. This rearrangement joins TRBV28 to TRBJ1-1; no firm D call. In germline, CDR1 is MDHEN, CDR2 SYDVKM. This CDR3 region has 14 residues. The CDR3 region has the DNA TGTGCCACTGGGGTGGGCCTGGCTGACACTGAAGTTTTCTTT. This codes for CATGVGLADTEVFF.

For this clonotype: Since a much larger clone is just one base distant, this may be a read error. The V call is TRBV29-1, the J call TRBJ2-5; TRBD2 aligns across 8 bases. CDR3 size: 14 residues. With V trimmed by 4 bases and J by 1 base, 5 bases remained unmatched. Germline CDR1 reads SQVTM; CDR2 reads ANQGSEA. CDR3 nucleotide sequence: TGCAGCGTTGCGACTAGCGAAGGCCAAGAGACCCAGTACTTC. It codes for CSVATSEGQETQYF.

This clonotype was recorded at least ten times. V and J are TRBV6-5 and TRBJ1-2; 10 positions agree with TRBD1. Trimming took 6 bases from V and 4 from J; bases not matched to a gene: 11. This CDR3 is 16 amino acids long. CDR1 MNHEY and CDR2 SVGAGI come from the germline V gene. CDR3 nucleotide sequence: TGTGCCAGCAGAACGGGGGGACAGGGGTTTGGCTATGGCTACACCTTC. This translates into CASRTGGQGFGYGYTF.